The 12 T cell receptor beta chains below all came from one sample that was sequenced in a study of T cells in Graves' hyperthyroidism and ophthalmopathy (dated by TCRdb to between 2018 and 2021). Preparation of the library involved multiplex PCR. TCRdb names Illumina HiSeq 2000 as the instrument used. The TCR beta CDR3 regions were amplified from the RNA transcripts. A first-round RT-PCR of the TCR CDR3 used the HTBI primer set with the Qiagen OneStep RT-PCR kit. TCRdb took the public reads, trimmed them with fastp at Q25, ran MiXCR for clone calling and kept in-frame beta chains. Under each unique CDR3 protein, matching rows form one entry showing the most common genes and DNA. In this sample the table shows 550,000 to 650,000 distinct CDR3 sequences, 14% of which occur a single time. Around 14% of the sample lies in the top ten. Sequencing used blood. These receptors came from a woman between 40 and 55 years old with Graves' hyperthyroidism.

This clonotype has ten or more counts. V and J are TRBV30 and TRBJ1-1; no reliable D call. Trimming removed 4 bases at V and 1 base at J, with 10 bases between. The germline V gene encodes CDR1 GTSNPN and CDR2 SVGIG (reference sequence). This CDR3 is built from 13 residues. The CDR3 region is CAWKVAGNTEAFF. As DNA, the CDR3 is TGTGCCTGGAAAGTTGCGGGGAACACTGAAGCTTTCTTT.

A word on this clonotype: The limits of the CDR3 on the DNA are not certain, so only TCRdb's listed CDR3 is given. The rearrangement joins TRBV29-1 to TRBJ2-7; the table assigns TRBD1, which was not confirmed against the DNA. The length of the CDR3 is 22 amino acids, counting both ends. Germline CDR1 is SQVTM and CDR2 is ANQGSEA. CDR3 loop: CSATDYRGNEQFFGPGTYEQYF.

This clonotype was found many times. CDR3 in amino acids: CSAPSVYGGRGYEQYF. CDR3 nucleotides: TGCAGTGCTCCCTCCGTTTACGGCGGGAGAGGCTACGAGCAGTACTTC. The V gene is TRBV20-1, the J gene TRBJ2-7; TRBD2 agrees at 7 bases. The ends lost 5 bases at V and 3 bases at J; junction bases unmatched: 16. CDR1 and CDR2 from the germline V gene are DFQATT and SNEGSKA (reference sequence). The CDR3 covers 16 residues.

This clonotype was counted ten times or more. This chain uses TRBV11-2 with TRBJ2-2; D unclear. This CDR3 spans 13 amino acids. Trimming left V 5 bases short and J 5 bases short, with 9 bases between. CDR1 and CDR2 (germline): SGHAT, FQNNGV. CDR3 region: CASSVRLTGELFF. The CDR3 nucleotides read TGTGCCAGCAGCGTACGGCTAACCGGGGAGCTGTTTTTT.

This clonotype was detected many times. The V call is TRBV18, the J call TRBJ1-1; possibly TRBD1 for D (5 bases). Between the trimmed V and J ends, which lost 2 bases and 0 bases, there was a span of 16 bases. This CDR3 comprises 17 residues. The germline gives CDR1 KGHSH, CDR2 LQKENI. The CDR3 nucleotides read TGTGCCAGCTCACCAGTTTTCGGGGCAGACCTGAACACTGAAGCTTTCTTT. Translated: CASSPVFGADLNTEAFF.

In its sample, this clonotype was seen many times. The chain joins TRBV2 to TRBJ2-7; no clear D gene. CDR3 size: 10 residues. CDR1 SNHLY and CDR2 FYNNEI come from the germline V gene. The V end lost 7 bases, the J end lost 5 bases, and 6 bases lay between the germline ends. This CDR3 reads CASTPDEQYF. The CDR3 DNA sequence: TGTGCCAGCACGCCAGACGAGCAGTACTTC. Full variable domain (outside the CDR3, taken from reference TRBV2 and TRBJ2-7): EPEVTQTPSHQVTQMGQEVILRCVPISNHLYFYWYRQILGQKVEFLVSFYNNEISEKSEIFDDQFSVERPDGSNFTLKIRSTKLEDSAMYFCASTPDEQYFGPGTRLTVT.

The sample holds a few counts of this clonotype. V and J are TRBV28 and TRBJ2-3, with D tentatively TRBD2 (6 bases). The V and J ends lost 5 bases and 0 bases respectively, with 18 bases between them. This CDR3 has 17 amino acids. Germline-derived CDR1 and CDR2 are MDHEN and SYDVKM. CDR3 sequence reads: CASSTPWEAASTDTQYF. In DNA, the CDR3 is TGTGCCAGCAGTACCCCCTGGGAGGCGGCTAGCACAGATACGCAGTATTTT. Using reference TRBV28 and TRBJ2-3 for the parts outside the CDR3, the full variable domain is DVKVTQSSRYLVKRTGEKVFLECVQDMDHENMFWYRQDPGLGLRLIYFSYDVKMKEKGDIPEGYSVSREKKERFSLILESASTNQTSMYLCASSTPWEAASTDTQYFGPGTRLTVL.

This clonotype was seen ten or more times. This chain's CDR3 is CATTGGLAYNEQFF. The CDR3 nucleotides are TGTGCCACGACAGGAGGACTAGCTTACAATGAGCAGTTCTTC. This chain links TRBV12-3 or TRBV12-4 with TRBJ2-1; 8 nucleotides match TRBD2. The CDR3 extends over 14 amino acids. Trimming cost V 10 bases and J 4 bases; bases outside gene matches: 9.

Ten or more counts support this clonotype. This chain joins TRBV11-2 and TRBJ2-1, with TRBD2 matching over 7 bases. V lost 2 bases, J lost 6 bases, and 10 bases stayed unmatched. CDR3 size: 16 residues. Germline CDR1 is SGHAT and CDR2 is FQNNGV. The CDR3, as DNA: TGTGCCAGCAGCTTAAGTCGATTAGCGGGTGGCAATGAGCAGTTCTTC. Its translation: CASSLSRLAGGNEQFF.

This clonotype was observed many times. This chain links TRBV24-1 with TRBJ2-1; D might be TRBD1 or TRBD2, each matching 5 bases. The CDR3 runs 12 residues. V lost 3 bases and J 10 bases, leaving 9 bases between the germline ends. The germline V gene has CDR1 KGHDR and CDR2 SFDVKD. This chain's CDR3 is CATSDRGREQFF. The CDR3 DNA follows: TGTGCCACCAGTGATCGGGGACGGGAGCAGTTCTTC.

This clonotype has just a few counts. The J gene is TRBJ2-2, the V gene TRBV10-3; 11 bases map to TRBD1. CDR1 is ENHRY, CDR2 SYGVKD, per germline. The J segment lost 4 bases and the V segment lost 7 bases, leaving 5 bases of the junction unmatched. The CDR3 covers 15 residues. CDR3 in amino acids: CAINSGTGGTGELFF. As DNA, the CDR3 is TGTGCCATCAATTCCGGGACAGGGGGCACCGGGGAGCTGTTTTTT.

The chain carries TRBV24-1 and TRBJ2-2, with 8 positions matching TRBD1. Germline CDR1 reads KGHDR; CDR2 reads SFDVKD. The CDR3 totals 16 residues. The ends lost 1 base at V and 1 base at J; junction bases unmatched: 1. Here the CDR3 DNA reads TGTGCCACCAGTGATTTCGGGACAGGGAACACCGGGGAGCTGTTTTTT. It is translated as CATSDFGTGNTGELFF.